This is a list of T cell receptor beta chains from one sample in a study of blood T cell repertoires in COVID-19. Profiling relied on immunoSEQ multiplex PCR, and the TCRdb table lists in-frame clones only, not all of them. The data show about 130,000 clones, around four fifths seen once. Sequenced material: PBMCs or T cells enriched from blood (not recorded which). The origin of the receptors is a man younger than 45 who had recovered from COVID-19. Both conserved end residues are part of each CDR3. A D gene is named only where the DNA matches it firmly. Expanded clones get a size class; other rows say once, few or many, or leave the size out.

CDR3 protein	CDR3 DNA	clone size	D gene	J gene	V gene
CASSPGDTDTQYF	TGTGCCAGCTCACCCGGGGACACAGATACGCAGTATTTT	NA	NA	TRBJ2-3	TRBV18
CASSLGPHGTANTGELFF	TGTGCCAGCAGCCTTGGGCCCCACGGGACAGCGAACACCGGGGAGCTGTTTTTT	NA	TRBD1	TRBJ2-2	TRBV7-9
CASSFNNQPQHF	TGTGCCAGCAGTTTTAACAATCAGCCCCAGCATTTT	NA	NA	TRBJ1-5	TRBV27
CASSSQDTEAFF	TGTGCCAGCAGTTCCCAGGACACTGAAGCTTTCTTT	NA	NA	TRBJ1-1	TRBV2
CASTGQGGYEQYF	TGTGCCAGCACCGGACAGGGAGGATACGAGCAGTACTTC	NA	TRBD1	TRBJ2-7	TRBV2
CASSPTGDPTNEKLFF	TGTGCCAGCAGTCCTACAGGGGACCCAACTAATGAAAAACTGTTTTTT	NA	TRBD1	TRBJ1-4	TRBV28
CASRDWTGSNSPLHF	TGTGCCAGCAGGGACTGGACAGGGAGTAATTCACCCCTCCACTTT	NA	TRBD1	TRBJ1-6	TRBV6-5
CAWGNNVDEQFF	TGTGCCTGGGGTAACAATGTGGATGAGCAGTTCTTC	once	NA	TRBJ2-1	TRBV30
CASSIDGSGTLPQHF	TGTGCCAGTAGTATAGACGGGTCCGGAACTCTGCCCCAGCATTTT	NA	NA	TRBJ1-5	TRBV19
CASSSKRDTQYF	TGTGCCAGCAGTTCCAAACGGGATACGCAGTATTTT	few	NA	TRBJ2-3	TRBV2
CASGTGITDTQYF	TGTGCCAGCGGGACAGGAATCACAGATACGCAGTATTTT	once	TRBD1	TRBJ2-3	TRBV12-3/TRBV12-4
CASSTGLAGALSSYNEQFF	TGTGCCAGCAGTACGGGACTAGCGGGAGCGCTGAGCTCCTACAATGAGCAGTTCTTC	NA	TRBD2	TRBJ2-1	TRBV7-9
CASNPDRGVTGELFF	TGTGCCAGCAACCCCGACAGGGGGGTCACCGGGGAGCTGTTTTTT	many	TRBD1	TRBJ2-2	TRBV6-5
CASSWERQGAGGELFF	TGTGCCAGCAGTTGGGAGAGACAGGGGGCTGGCGGGGAGCTGTTTTTT	NA	TRBD1	TRBJ2-2	TRBV6-5
CASSLRDYTLPEQFF	TGTGCCAGCAGCTTACGAGACTACACACTACCTGAGCAGTTCTTC	NA	NA	TRBJ2-1	TRBV7-9
CASSIFHRGSWTEAFF	TGTGCCAGCAGTATCTTCCACAGGGGAAGTTGGACTGAAGCTTTCTTT	NA	TRBD1	TRBJ1-1	TRBV27
CASSLSPDTGEKLFF	TGTGCCAGCAGTTTATCACCGGACACTGGTGAAAAACTGTTTTTT	few	NA	TRBJ1-4	TRBV28
CASSPEESGNTIYF	TGTGCCAGCAGTCCTGAGGAATCTGGAAACACCATATATTTT	NA	NA	TRBJ1-3	TRBV6-5
CSVDPGGYTF	TGCAGCGTTGACCCAGGAGGCTACACCTTC	few	NA	TRBJ1-2	TRBV29-1